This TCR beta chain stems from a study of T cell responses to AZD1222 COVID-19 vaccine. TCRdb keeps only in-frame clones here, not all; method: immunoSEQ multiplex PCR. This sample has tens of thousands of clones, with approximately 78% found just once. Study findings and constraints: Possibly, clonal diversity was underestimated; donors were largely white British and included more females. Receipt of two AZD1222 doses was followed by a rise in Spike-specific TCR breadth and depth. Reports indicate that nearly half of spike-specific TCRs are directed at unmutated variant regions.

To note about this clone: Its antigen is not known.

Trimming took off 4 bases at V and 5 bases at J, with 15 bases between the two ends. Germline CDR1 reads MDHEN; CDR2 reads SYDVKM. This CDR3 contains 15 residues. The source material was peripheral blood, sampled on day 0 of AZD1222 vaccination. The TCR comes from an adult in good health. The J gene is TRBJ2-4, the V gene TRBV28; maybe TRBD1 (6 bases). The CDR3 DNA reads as TGTGCCAGCAGTTCTGTGGACAGAATACAAAACATTCAGTACTTC. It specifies CASSSVDRIQNIQYF.